This entry describes one T cell receptor beta chain. Its target is unknown. Blood genomic DNA input for TRB amplification was about 250-550 ng. This sample is part of a study of T and B cells in COVID-19 patients. Study-wide results and limits: The recovered cohort had about 2,300 exclusive TCR clusters, including a few dozen low generation probability clusters. Sorted SARS-CoV-2-responsive or tetramer+ T cells and CD4+, regulatory and CD8+ subsets were not yet sequenced.

BIOMED2 TRB-A/B primer pools were used in multiplex TRB PCR. MiXCR, run by TCRdb on the multiplex PCR reads, gives a single entry per CDR3 protein. Of 10,000 to 15,000 distinct CDR3 sequences in the sample, nearly 30% were seen once. The ends lost 6 bases at V and 4 bases at J; junction bases unmatched: 5. CDR3 size: 14 residues. CDR1 is KGHSH and CDR2 is LQKENI in the germline V gene. The sequencing sample was made of blood. This TCR derives from a human donor who had recovered from COVID-19. This rearrangement joins TRBV18 to TRBJ1-4; 7 nucleotides align to TRBD1. Here the CDR3 DNA reads TGTGCCAGCTCGCCTAGGGACAGTAATGAAAAACTGTTTTTT. The encoded protein is CASSPRDSNEKLFF.